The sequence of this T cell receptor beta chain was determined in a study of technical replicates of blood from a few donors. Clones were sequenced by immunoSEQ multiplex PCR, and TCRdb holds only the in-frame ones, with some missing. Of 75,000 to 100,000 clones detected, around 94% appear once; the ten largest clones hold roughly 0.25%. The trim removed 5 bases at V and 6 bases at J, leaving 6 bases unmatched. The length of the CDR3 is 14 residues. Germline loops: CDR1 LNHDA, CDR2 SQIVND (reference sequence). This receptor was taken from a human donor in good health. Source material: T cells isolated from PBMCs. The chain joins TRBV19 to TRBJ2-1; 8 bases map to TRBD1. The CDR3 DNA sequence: TGTGCCAGTAGTGTGACAGGGGACGGCAATGAGCAGTTCTTC. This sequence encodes CASSVTGDGNEQFF.